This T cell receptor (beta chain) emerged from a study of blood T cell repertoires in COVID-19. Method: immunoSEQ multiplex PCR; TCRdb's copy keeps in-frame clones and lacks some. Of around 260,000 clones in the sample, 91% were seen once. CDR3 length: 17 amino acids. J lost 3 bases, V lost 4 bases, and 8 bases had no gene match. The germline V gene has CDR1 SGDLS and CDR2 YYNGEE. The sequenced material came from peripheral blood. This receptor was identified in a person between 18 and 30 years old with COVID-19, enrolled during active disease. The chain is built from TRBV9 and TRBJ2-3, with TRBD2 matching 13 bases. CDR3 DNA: TGTGCCAGCAGCCCCCGGACTAGCGGGAGTGAAACAGATACGCAGTATTTT. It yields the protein CASSPRTSGSETDTQYF.